This record covers a single T cell receptor (beta chain). Its target is unknown. This record comes from a study of cytomegalovirus exposure and HLA in healthy donors. The germline CDR1 and CDR2 sequences are MGHRA and YSYEKL. Trimming took 4 bases from V and 1 from J; bases not matched to a gene: 10. This CDR3 is 17 amino acids long. Overall study results and limits: TCR beta chains numbering some 160 were designated cytomegalovirus-associated. Researchers reported that a few CMV-associated chains were confirmed in vitro as CMV antigen-specific. The authors later linked a missense DCLRE1C variant to TCR beta V- and J-gene trimming.

Primers included in the PCR were 60 Vbeta and 13 Jbeta primers. Libraries were prepared by immunoSEQ multiplex PCR; TCRdb keeps only in-frame clonotypes and omits some of them. The table has about 170,000 clones, approximately 80% seen once. The source is a man between 18 and 29 years old in good health and CMV-seronegative. This chain links TRBV4-1 with TRBJ1-5; 7 bases fit TRBD1. The material sequenced was PBMCs. CDR3 protein: CASSPKQGLGSNQPQHF. The CDR3 DNA reads as TGCGCCAGCAGCCCAAAACAGGGGCTGGGGAGCAATCAGCCCCAGCATTTT.